The clone carrying this T cell receptor (beta chain) was seen only once. The record originates from a study of Ad26.COV2.S vaccination and SARS-CoV-2 variants. TCRdb's table, derived via immunoSEQ multiplex PCR, lists solely in-frame clones and lacks some. This table has some 320,000 clones, over 80% appearing once. Treatment specified: over 15 received Ad26.COV2.S at low or high dose, single or two shots; a few received placebo; per-sample allocation not given. Samples came from day 63 after the first vaccine or placebo injection. There are 13 residues in the CDR3. CDR1 and CDR2 (germline): MGHRA, YSYEKL. Trimming stripped 4 bases from V and 4 bases from J, with 10 bases between.

V and J are TRBV4-1 and TRBJ2-5; D ambiguous. This receptor was obtained from a person between 18 and 59 years old who received the Ad26.COV2.S COVID-19 vaccine or a placebo. The specimen comprised peripheral blood, sampled in a trial of Ad26.COV2.S vaccine versus placebo. The CDR3 bases are TGCGCCAGCAGCCCAGGCGTGCTAGAGACCCAGTACTTC. Encoded protein: CASSPGVLETQYF.